This T cell receptor beta chain was captured by sequencing in a study of T cell repertoires in cytomegalovirus infection. The study, taken as a whole, reports: HLA-C-restricted CMV-specific TCR beta clonotypes were dominant in the ex vivo response.

With regard to this clonotype: Its antigen is not identified.

Trimming stripped 5 bases from V and 4 bases from J, with 14 bases between. This CDR3 has 14 amino acids. Germline-derived CDR1 and CDR2 are WSHSY and SAAADI. In TCRdb, the reads were re-called with MiXCR into one record per CDR3 protein. In the table there are 200,000 or so distinct CDR3 sequences, about 30% of which are singletons. Sequenced material: PBMCs. The TCR was taken from a human donor in good health (CMV status not recorded). Some clones in this sample may be carry-over from other donors' samples. The chain links TRBV10-2 to TRBJ1-1, with D possibly TRBD1 on 5 matching bases. CDR3 sequence (DNA): TGCGCCAGCAGTCCCCGCAGGGAAGGCACTGAAGCTTTCTTT. This gives the protein CASSPRREGTEAFF.